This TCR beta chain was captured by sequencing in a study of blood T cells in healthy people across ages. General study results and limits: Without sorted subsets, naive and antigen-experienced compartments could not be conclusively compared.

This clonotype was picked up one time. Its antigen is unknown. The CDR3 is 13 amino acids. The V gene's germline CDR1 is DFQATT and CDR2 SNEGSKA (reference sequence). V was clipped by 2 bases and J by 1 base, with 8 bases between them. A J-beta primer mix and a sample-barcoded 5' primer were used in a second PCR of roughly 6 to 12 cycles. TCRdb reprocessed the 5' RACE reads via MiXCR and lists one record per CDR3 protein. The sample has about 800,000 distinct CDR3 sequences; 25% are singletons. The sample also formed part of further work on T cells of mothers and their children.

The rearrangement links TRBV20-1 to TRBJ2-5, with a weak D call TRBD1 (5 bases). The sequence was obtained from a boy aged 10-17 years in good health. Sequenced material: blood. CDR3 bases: TGCAGTGCTAGAAAAGGGGTCCAAGAGACCCAGTACTTC. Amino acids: CSARKGVQETQYF.